This TCR beta chain was identified in a study of T cell changes during pregnancy in multiple sclerosis. TCRdb keeps only in-frame clones here, not all; method: immunoSEQ multiplex PCR. The sample has about 24,000 clones, 70% to 90% seen once. This CDR3 contains 13 residues. Germline CDR1 SGHDT, CDR2 YYEEEE. The V end lost 2 bases, the J end lost 7 bases, and 9 bases lay between the germline ends. This material consisted of CD4+ T cells from peripheral blood mononuclear cells, taken in the first trimester of pregnancy. This TCR derives from a female donor in good health, enrolled as a control in a pregnancy study. This sequence joins TRBV5-6 and TRBJ1-4, with TRBD1 as a possible D gene (5 bases). CDR3 region: CASSLAGFEKLFF. In DNA form, the CDR3 reads TGTGCCAGCAGCTTAGCAGGGTTTGAAAAACTGTTTTTT. The variable domain in full, with the rest retrieved from reference TRBV5-6 and TRBJ1-4, is DAGVTQSPTHLIKTRGQQVTLRCSPKSGHDTVSWYQQALGQGPQFIFQYYEEEERQRGNFPDRFSGHQFPNYSSELNVNALLLGDSALYLCASSLAGFEKLFFGSGTQLSVL.